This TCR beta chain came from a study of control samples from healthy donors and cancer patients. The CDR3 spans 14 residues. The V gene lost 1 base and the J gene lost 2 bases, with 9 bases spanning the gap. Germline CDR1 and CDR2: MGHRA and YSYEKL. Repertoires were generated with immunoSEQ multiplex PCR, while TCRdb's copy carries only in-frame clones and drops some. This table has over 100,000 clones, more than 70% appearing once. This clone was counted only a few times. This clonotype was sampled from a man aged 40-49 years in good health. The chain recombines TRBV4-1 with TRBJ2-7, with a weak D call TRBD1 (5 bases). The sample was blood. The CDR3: CASSQGTGTYEQYF. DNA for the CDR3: TGCGCCAGCAGCCAAGGCACAGGCACCTACGAGCAGTACTTC.